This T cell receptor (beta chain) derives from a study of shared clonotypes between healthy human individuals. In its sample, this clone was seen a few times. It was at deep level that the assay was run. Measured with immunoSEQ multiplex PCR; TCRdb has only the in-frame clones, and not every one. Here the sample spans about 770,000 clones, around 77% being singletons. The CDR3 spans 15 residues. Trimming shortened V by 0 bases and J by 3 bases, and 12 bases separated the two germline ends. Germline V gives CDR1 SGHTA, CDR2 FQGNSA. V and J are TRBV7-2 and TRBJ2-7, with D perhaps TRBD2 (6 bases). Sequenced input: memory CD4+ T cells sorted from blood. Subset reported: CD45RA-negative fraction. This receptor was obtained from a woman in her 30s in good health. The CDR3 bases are TGTGCCAGCAGCTTAGCGCCGGGACTCAACTACGAGCAGTACTTC. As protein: CASSLAPGLNYEQYF.